These T cell receptor beta chains were read from a single sample in a study of blood T cell repertoires in COVID-19. Here immunoSEQ multiplex PCR was the method, and the copy in TCRdb shows in-frame clones only, minus some. The sample shows about 99,000 clones, about 86% of them seen only once. Source material: peripheral blood. The source is a woman in her fifties or sixties in a cohort sampled during active or convalescent COVID-19. CDR3s include the opening cysteine and the closing phenylalanine or tryptophan. For some rows the clone size is stated as once, few or many, or as a class when expanded; others skip it.

13	TRBV5-1	TRBJ1-6	few	CASSSQGYPPLHF
17	TRBV11-2	TRBJ2-1	.	CASSLAPLRSSYNEQFF
14	TRBV19	TRBJ2-4	.	CASSPHRDVNIQYF
14	TRBV5-4	TRBJ1-2	few	CASSIQGAGYGYTF
15	TRBV11-2	TRBJ1-2	once	CASSSLGGFSDGYTF
15	TRBV4-1	TRBJ2-7	once	CASSRGTGDRHEQYF
13	TRBV19	TRBJ2-4	.	CASSSQGADIQYF
14	TRBV13	TRBJ1-1	.	CASSLDREGTEAFF
15	TRBV27	TRBJ2-5	once	CASSLYGLAEETQYF
15	TRBV6-6	TRBJ2-3	.	CASSYWGASTDTQYF
14	TRBV24-1	TRBJ1-2	.	CATSDTDRPYGYTF